What follows describes a single T cell receptor beta chain. The sample carries other DNA sequences with the same CDR3. The data derive from a study of blood T cell repertoires in COVID-19. At the level of the study: Sites in the United States, Italy and Spain provided acute and convalescent COVID-19 samples.

This CDR3 comprises 15 residues. V gave up 3 bases and J gave up 0 bases; unmatched junction bases: 1. Germline CDR1 SNHLY, CDR2 FYNNEI. Per the original data handling: Reference gene primer amplification gave nucleated cell count estimates. The assay was immunoSEQ multiplex PCR, and TCRdb's table has in-frame clones only and misses some. V and J calls plus clone size are reproduced from that table; the DNA served to infer D and trimming. Altogether 200,000 or so clones are present, about 86% being singletons, with the ten largest covering 0.78%. The genes are TRBV2 and TRBJ2-1; 8 bases map to TRBD2. The sample comprised peripheral blood. The source of this sequence is a woman in her 70s with acute or convalescent COVID-19. The chain's CDR3 is CASSESGSSYNEQFF. Here the CDR3 DNA reads TGTGCCAGCAGTGAGAGCGGGAGCTCCTACAATGAGCAGTTCTTC. The complete variable domain, with remaining parts taken from reference TRBV2 and TRBJ2-1, reads EPEVTQTPSHQVTQMGQEVILRCVPISNHLYFYWYRQILGQKVEFLVSFYNNEISEKSEIFDDQFSVERPDGSNFTLKIRSTKLEDSAMYFCASSESGSSYNEQFFGPGTRLTVL.